This TCR beta chain comes out of a study of cytomegalovirus exposure and HLA in healthy donors (dated by TCRdb to 2016 to 2017). Some background on the complete study: In an earlier analysis of around 540 of the donors, around 290 Gb of sequence data and some 100 million unique TCR beta sequences from some 170 million T cells were reported. To study patterns of TCR occurrence, a later analysis re-analyzed previously published TCR beta repertoires from 666 donors and added high-resolution HLA genotyping. The study profiled the T cell repertoires of hundreds of subjects by immunosequencing and related them to cytomegalovirus serostatus. Of the approximately 400 genotyped donors, approximately 83% fell in the genetic ancestry cluster associated with self-reported Caucasian donors. In an earlier analysis of about 590 of the donors, high-throughput TCR beta sequencing was used to judge whether each TCR beta V gene segment behaved as functional or pseudogenic. High-throughput TCR immunosequencing, statistical association of individual TCRs with disease status, and machine learning were combined to predict cytomegalovirus infection status. Typing coverage differed by locus: A, B, C, DRB1 and DQB1 were typed in about 620-640 donors, DQA1 in about 500, DPA1 in some 600, and DPB1 in 450 to 490. An early release covering roughly 580 HLA-typed donors comprised roughly 300 gigabases of sequencing data and around 80 million unique TCR sequences. Because of strong linkage in the cohort, five DR-DQ haplotypes were treated as single units for association and clustering. All discovery cohort repertoires had been generated using a single sequencing platform. The study was designed to test whether signatures of past pathogen exposure could be identified by cataloging public T cell receptors. A separate validation cohort of 100 to 150 different subjects was used in addition to the approximately 610-subject first cohort. The later analysis used no new phenotypic data to find candidate immune exposures, relying instead on TCR beta sequences and their occurrence across donors. Donor age, sex, ethnicity and CMV serostatus were compiled together with the repertoire data. On average, roughly 250,000 unique TCR beta nucleotide sequences were sequenced per donor among several hundred genotyped donors of the cohort, with approximately 18% of those sequences being non-productive. Both class I and class II loci were covered by HLA typing, at four-digit resolution. Genome-wide SNP genotypes for about 55% of the roughly 670 donors were used in a later genetic analysis, which treated that subset as a discovery cohort.

The research as a whole found: In a later analysis, the rate of TCR association differed among HLA loci, with DRB1 alleles having the most associated TCRs and HLA-C alleles having the fewest. Most TCR sequences were seen in very few donors, while some public TCRs were found in many individuals. When HLA alleles, especially DR and DQ, strongly co-occurred, attributing TCR associations to individual alleles was difficult. At a false discovery rate of 0.05, a later analysis linked about 16,000 TCR beta sequences to specific HLA alleles. The sequencing pipeline was judged likely to have produced a cluster of highly shared sequence variants as a technical artifact. Because counts were too low, more than 15 rarely observed V segments, including chromosome 9 orphons, were left out of the earlier analysis of approximately 580 of the donors. A later genetic analysis associated a missense DCLRE1C variant with V-gene and J-gene trimming of TCR beta chains, and an independent cohort replicated the association. Presence/absence analyses assumed roughly uniform sequencing depth across donors, an assumption that may not hold. Linkage disequilibrium might explain the correlated functional status among segregating V segments, but an unknown experimental factor could not be excluded. The authors suggested that the approach could potentially be extended to other disease states and immunological phenotypes. Broadly in line with IMGT annotations, most TCR beta V segments showed up in productive rearrangements about 87% or about 30% of the time in an earlier analysis of some 590 of the donors. Because HLA typing was unavailable for some donors at each locus, only the typed subset was used in association tests. In the study, some 180 TCR beta chains were listed as associated with cytomegalovirus. In both the original and validation cohorts, the classifier was reported to diagnose cytomegalovirus status with high specificity and sensitivity. In vitro tests confirmed that three of the cytomegalovirus-associated TCR beta chains recognize cytomegalovirus antigens. A further reported finding was that TCR beta sequences accurately predicted the HLA-A and HLA-B alleles for most subjects in the first cohort. In a later genetic analysis, fewer N-insertions in productive TCRs were reported among donors in an Asian-associated ancestry cluster than the approximately 670-donor mean. In a later analysis, several top co-occurrence clusters were reported to appear linked to parvovirus B19, influenza, CMV and Epstein-Barr virus. The only immune exposure information available for the cohort was CMV serostatus. Most CMV-associated TCR beta chains appeared to be HLA-restricted in a later analysis, and the HLA associations seemed to be driven largely by CMV exposure. The 87-base-pair reads could not distinguish some IMGT-functional V segments, including TRBV6-2 and TRBV6-3, so those segments were excluded. In a later analysis, HLA-associated TCR beta chains were found to be more clonally expanded and to have lower generation probabilities than equally common non-associated chains. The cohort was sequenced for TCR beta chains only, and without alpha or paired-chain data the features that could be detected were limited.

The library was built by means of the immunoSEQ multiplex PCR assay. For the multiplex PCR, a mixture combining 60 forward primers for TCR Vbeta segments and 13 reverse primers for TCR Jbeta segments was used. The CDR3 region of rearranged TCR beta genes was amplified from genomic DNA by a multiplex PCR assay. The amplified TCR beta libraries were sequenced on the Illumina HiSeq System as 87-base-pair reads. Per the authors' processing: Across the 500 to 700 repertoires, a later analysis counted 78 million or so unique TCR beta chains, some 11 million of which were shared by at least two donors. A nearest-neighbor algorithm error-corrected the raw reads and collapsed the reads into unique sequences, merging closely related sequences to remove PCR and sequencing errors. CDR3 sequences were aligned to IMGT reference sequences to assign V, D and J gene segments. Each retained sequence needed at least a six-nucleotide match to both a V gene segment and a J gene segment. Rearrangements were classified as productive when the CDR3 lacked stop codons and remained in frame with V and J, and all other rearrangements were classified as non-productive. Following IMGT convention, CDR3 was defined as the stretch from the second conserved V-encoded cysteine up to the conserved J-encoded phenylalanine. In an earlier analysis of around 600 of the donors, sequences lacking an unambiguous match to a single V gene segment were excluded. In an earlier analysis of several hundred of the donors, a V segment was called functional when productive rearrangements were above 56.7%, and segregating when the standard deviation between donors exceeded 5%. A statistical classification framework was built for diagnosing cytomegalovirus status from the catalog of TCR beta chain sequences. In a later analysis, V and J genes were assigned by comparing TCR nucleotide sequences against IMGT/GENE-DB human TR gene sequences. Using the TCRdist pipeline, a later analysis assigned CDR3 sequences along with most-parsimonious VDJ recombination scenarios. In a later analysis, each TCR beta chain was defined by its CDR3 amino acid sequence together with its V-gene family, and reads lacking a unique V-gene family were excluded. As a way to deal with suspected cross-contamination and a sequencing artifact, a later analysis dropped 640 or so nucleotide sequences that were highly shared and had low generation probability. A later analysis calculated a clonal expansion index for each public chain from normalized within-repertoire ranks of inferred template counts. Generation probabilities in a later analysis came from a VDJ recombination model fitted to out-of-frame rearrangements, and those results were checked against IGoR. In a later analysis, TCR-TCR, TCR-HLA and TCR-CMV co-occurrence was scored with hypergeometric tests, and a repertoire-size bias correction was applied to TCR pairs. In a later analysis, false discovery rates were estimated by permuting HLA or CMV assignments 20 times. A later analysis grouped co-occurring TCRs with DBSCAN, adding TCRdist sequence similarity when clustering within HLA-allele-positive subsets. Repertoires with fewer than 30,000 or more than 120,000 public chains, plus five repertoires with anomalous nucleotide sharing, were excluded from co-occurrence clustering. TCRdb stores this immuneACCESS table with in-frame sequences only. Part of the clones is absent; in the studies checked, under half of the shortfall reflects unresolved V genes, and no reason is known for the rest. The V and J calls and clone size were taken over from that table, and D and trimming were inferred from the DNA. The sample yields under 200,000 clones; roughly two thirds were counted once. The ten largest clones add up to 2.8% of the sample.

V is cut back by 6 bases and J by 10 bases, with 9 bases in the junction unmatched. The CDR3 runs 13 amino acids, cysteine and phenylalanine included. Only the CDR3 DNA is retained, 39 bases long and in frame from the first base. Taken from the germline V gene (reference sequence), the CDR1 and CDR2 loops are LNHDA and SQIVND. There are a few counts of this clone. Its cognate antigen has yet to be identified. No base qualities exist here, and no much larger clone lies one base off it. The cohort consisted of 600 to 700 healthy bone marrow donors. Cohort members were all nominally healthy when sampled, although unrecorded immune exposures were likely present. The donor was CMV seronegative and belonged to the group of 320 or so seronegative cohort members. Every donor gave a peripheral blood sample, and the peripheral blood mononuclear cells from that sample were used for TCR beta sequencing. The Qiagen DNeasy Blood Extraction Kit was used to extract genomic DNA from the blood cell samples.

Here the chain combines TRBV19 and TRBJ1-5, with 7 bases matching TRBD1. Sequencing used PBMCs. The origin of this receptor is a woman aged 30 to 39 in good health and CMV-seronegative. The DNA is TGTGCCAGTAGCCCAATGCAGGGGGGTCCCCAGCATTTT. Its amino acids are CASSPMQGGPQHF.